This T cell receptor (beta chain) derives from a study of identical twins. This clonotype was counted ten times or more. This CDR3 comprises 15 residues. Trimming pared 1 base from V and 3 bases from J, leaving 12 bases between. Germline CDR1 is DFQATT and CDR2 is SNEGSKA (reference sequence). TCRdb ran MiXCR on the 5' RACE reads and lists one entry per CDR3 protein. This table has some 460,000 distinct CDR3 sequences, approximately 15% appearing once. These same data were also listed under a study on yellow fever vaccine responses in identical twins.

The receptor comes from a woman between 18 and 29 years old in good health. What was sequenced was CD4+ T cells sorted from blood. The J gene is TRBJ1-4, the V gene TRBV20-1; D might be TRBD1 (5 bases). CDR3 DNA sequence: TGCAGTGCTAGAGCTCTCAGGGAGGCTAATGAAAAACTGTTTTTT. Encoded protein: CSARALREANEKLFF.